These 30 T cell receptor beta chains were sequenced from one sample in a study of T-cell reconstitution after alpha-beta-depleted transplantation in children. Library preparation (for TCRbeta) was performed with unique molecular identifiers. TCRdb recomputed calls from the PCR reads with MiXCR, one row per CDR3 protein. The top ten hold about 4.3% of the sample, which has about 610,000 distinct CDR3 sequences, about 10% seen once. The source was PBMCs from the stem cell graft donor, collected from the stem cell graft. These receptors were obtained from a human donor who donated a stem cell graft to a child with acute myeloid leukemia.

The CDR3 sequence is CAWSALGGTSYEQYF. CDR3 sequence (DNA): TGTGCCTGGAGTGCCCTCGGAGGGACCTCCTACGAGCAGTACTTC. The chain couples TRBV30 to TRBJ2-7; D might be TRBD2 (6 bases). The CDR3 has 15 amino acids. Germline CDR1 and CDR2: GTSNPN and SVGIG (reference sequence). Trimming took off 1 base at V and 0 bases at J, with 13 bases between the two ends.

The CDR3 protein is CASSRYSGSTNGGDTQYF. The DNA for the CDR3 is TGTGCCAGCAGCAGATATAGCGGGTCCACGAACGGGGGAGATACGCAGTATTTT. The gene calls are TRBV7-3 and TRBJ2-3; 7 nucleotides agree with TRBD2. The V gene's germline CDR1 is SGHTA and CDR2 FQGTGA. There are 18 residues in the CDR3. V lost 5 bases to trimming and J lost 5 bases; unmatched junction nucleotides: 19.

This clonotype was recorded a few times. Here the CDR3 reads CASSLGPPQETQYF. CDR3 nucleotides: TGTGCCAGCAGCTTAGGACCTCCACAAGAGACCCAGTACTTC. The chain couples TRBV7-8 to TRBJ2-5, with D unclear. The V end lost 1 base, the J end lost 2 bases, and 8 bases lay between the germline ends. CDR3 size: 14 residues. Germline-derived CDR1 and CDR2 are SGHVS and FQNEAQ.

This chain uses TRBV29-1 with TRBJ2-1, with no clear D. Germline V lookup: CDR1 SQVTM, CDR2 ANQGSEA. The CDR3 sequence is 13 residues long. Trimming stripped 4 bases from V and 0 bases from J, with 7 bases between. The CDR3 DNA follows: TGCAGCGTTGGGTACGACTCCTACAATGAGCAGTTCTTC. Its translation is CSVGYDSYNEQFF.

The chain joins TRBV20-1 to TRBJ2-3; no reliable D call. This CDR3 comprises 14 residues. V shed 4 bases and J shed 0 bases, with 11 bases lying between them. The germline gives CDR1 DFQATT, CDR2 SNEGSKA (reference sequence). This chain's CDR3 is CSAISYSSTDTQYF. CDR3 nucleotide sequence: TGCAGTGCTATAAGCTATTCTAGCACAGATACGCAGTATTTT.

The chain carries TRBV20-1 and TRBJ2-5, with 14 bases identical to TRBD2. The V segment lost 3 bases and the J segment 4 bases; nucleotides outside the gene matches: 10. The CDR3 covers 17 residues. The germline gives CDR1 DFQATT, CDR2 SNEGSKA (reference sequence). The CDR3 spells CSARRGLAGAQGETQYF. The CDR3 nucleotides are TGCAGTGCTAGGCGGGGACTAGCGGGAGCCCAGGGAGAGACCCAGTACTTC.

This clonotype was recorded at least ten times. This chain joins TRBV9 and TRBJ2-2; no clear D gene. Germline lookup yields CDR1 SGDLS and CDR2 YYNGEE. The CDR3 runs to 14 residues. V was trimmed by 0 bases and J by 2 bases, leaving 5 bases between them. Here the CDR3 reads CASSVESNTGELFF. CDR3 bases: TGTGCCAGCAGCGTAGAGAGTAACACCGGGGAGCTGTTTTTT.

This clonotype appeared many times. The V call is TRBV7-2, the J call TRBJ2-7; D unresolved. Germline CDR1 SGHTA, CDR2 FQGNSA. Trimming cost V 1 base and J 4 bases, with 8 bases left between them. CDR3 length: 13 residues. The DNA for the CDR3 is TGTGCCAGCAGCTTAGTCAATCGGTACGAGCAGTACTTC. It is translated as CASSLVNRYEQYF.

This clonotype was counted at least ten times. The chain combines TRBV9 with TRBJ2-7; possible D gene TRBD2, 6 bases. Germline loops: CDR1 SGDLS, CDR2 YYNGEE. Trimming took off 0 bases at V and 1 base at J, with 8 bases between the two ends. This CDR3 spans 14 amino acids. This CDR3 reads CASSVGAGSYEQYF. The CDR3 DNA reads as TGTGCCAGCAGCGTAGGGGCGGGATCCTACGAGCAGTACTTC.

This clonotype was seen a few times. This sequence joins TRBV4-2 and TRBJ2-7; no clear D gene. Germline lookup yields CDR1 LGHNA and CDR2 YNFKEQ. This CDR3 is 15 amino acids long. The ends were cut back, 1 base at V and 2 bases at J, with 12 bases in the middle. CDR3 loop: CASSQAASTTYEQYF. The DNA of the CDR3 is TGTGCCAGCAGCCAAGCCGCCTCAACTACCTACGAGCAGTACTTC.

This clonotype showed up many times. V is TRBV5-1 and J is TRBJ2-7, with no clear D. The CDR3 extends over 12 amino acids. Trimming cost V 3 bases and J 4 bases, with 8 bases left between them. CDR1 is SGHRS and CDR2 is YFSETQ in the germline V gene. CDR3 in DNA: TGCGCCAGCAGCTACGAAAGTTACGAGCAGTACTTC. It is translated as CASSYESYEQYF.

This clonotype turned up a few times. The CDR3 loop reads CRDRGKRDEQYF. CDR3 nucleotides: TGCAGGGACCGGGGGAAACGAGACGAGCAGTACTTC. The J gene is TRBJ2-7, the V gene TRBV29-1, with D possibly matching TRBD2 (6 bases). The CDR3 consists of 12 residues. Germline V lookup: CDR1 SQVTM, CDR2 ANQGSEA.

This chain uses TRBV5-6 with TRBJ2-5; D perhaps matches TRBD1 (5 bases). In germline, CDR1 is SGHDT, CDR2 YYEEEE. Between the trimmed V and J ends, which lost 0 bases and 2 bases, there was a span of 11 bases. The CDR3 totals 15 residues. The CDR3 reads CASSLVDRFQETQYF. DNA of the CDR3: TGTGCCAGCAGCTTGGTTGACAGATTTCAAGAGACCCAGTACTTC.

This clonotype was picked up many times. The rearrangement links TRBV29-1 to TRBJ2-1, with D uncertain. With 4 bases removed from V and 5 bases from J, the gap between germline ends came to 9 bases. This CDR3 contains 12 residues. Germline CDR1 and CDR2: SQVTM and ANQGSEA. The CDR3 loop is CSVGSADNEQFF. The DNA of the CDR3 is TGCAGCGTTGGATCCGCAGACAATGAGCAGTTCTTC.

The gene calls are TRBV30 and TRBJ2-7; D not certain. The CDR3 totals 11 residues. Trimming cost V 0 bases and J 4 bases, with 4 bases left between them. CDR1 is GTSNPN, CDR2 SVGIG, per germline (reference sequence). For the CDR3, the DNA is TGTGCCTGGAGTGTACTATACGAGCAGTACTTC. Its protein product is CAWSVLYEQYF.

V usage is TRBV4-2 and J usage is TRBJ2-3, with 9 bases lining up with TRBD2. Germline V gene lookup returns CDR1 LGHNA and CDR2 YNFKEQ. This CDR3 comprises 17 residues. J lost 7 bases, V lost 0 bases, and 11 bases had no gene match. Here the CDR3 reads CASSQDWSLAGPNTQYF. CDR3 nucleotides: TGTGCCAGCAGCCAAGATTGGAGTCTAGCGGGACCCAATACGCAGTATTTT.

This clonotype was seen many times. The V gene is TRBV12-3 or TRBV12-4, the J gene TRBJ1-5; weak D call: TRBD1 (5 bases). Trimming removed 3 bases at V and 0 bases at J, with 12 bases between. CDR3 length: 16 residues. The CDR3 coding sequence is TGTGCCAGCAGTTTCCGGGCAGGGTATAGCAATCAGCCCCAGCATTTT. This translates into CASSFRAGYSNQPQHF.

This clonotype was observed many times. The chain has TRBV6-1 and TRBJ2-7, with D unresolved. Germline V gene data show CDR1 as MNHNS and CDR2 as SASEGT. V lost 11 bases and J lost 0, with 14 bases in between. This CDR3 contains 13 residues. CDR3 sequence (DNA): TGTGCCGGGATGGGCGCGAGCTCCTACGAGCAGTACTTC. Protein: CAGMGASSYEQYF.

The chain has TRBV6-4 and TRBJ2-3; 9 nucleotides align to TRBD2. The J segment lost 5 bases and the V segment lost 5 bases, leaving 14 bases of the junction unmatched. The CDR3 has 17 residues. The germline CDR1 and CDR2 sequences are MRHNA and SNTAGT. CDR3 sequence: CASSPWGSGSVKDTQYF. The CDR3 DNA follows: TGTGCCAGCAGTCCGTGGGGTAGCGGGAGCGTGAAAGATACGCAGTATTTT.

This clonotype was observed a handful of times. The rearrangement joins TRBV12-3 or TRBV12-4 to TRBJ1-4; D is possibly TRBD1 (5 bases). The CDR3 runs to 14 residues. Trimming removed 6 bases at V and 8 bases at J, with 16 bases between. CDR3: CASSRGHSGEKLFF. For the CDR3, the DNA is TGTGCCAGCAGCCGAGGACATTCGGGCGAAAAACTGTTTTTT.

In this sample, this clonotype turned up a few times. This chain uses TRBV29-1 with TRBJ1-5, with D possibly being TRBD1 (5 bases). The germline CDR1 and CDR2 sequences are SQVTM and ANQGSEA. The CDR3 totals 13 residues. The V gene lost 4 bases and the J gene lost 5 bases, with 12 bases spanning the gap. The CDR3 DNA reads as TGCAGCGTTGGGTCGGGGACCCATCAGCCCCAGCATTTT. This encodes CSVGSGTHQPQHF.

The CDR3 here is CASNSLTGSGANVLTF. The CDR3 coding sequence is TGTGCCAGCAATTCCCTGACAGGGTCTGGGGCCAACGTCCTGACTTTC. The J gene is TRBJ2-6, the V gene TRBV12-3 or TRBV12-4, with 7 nucleotides matching TRBD1. The CDR3 is 16 residues long. The V segment lost 7 bases and the J segment 1 base; nucleotides outside the gene matches: 7.

This clonotype occurred many times. V is TRBV28 and J is TRBJ2-7; D unresolved. This CDR3 has 13 amino acids. Germline CDR1 MDHEN, CDR2 SYDVKM. V gave up 2 bases and J gave up 3 bases, with 8 bases separating them. The CDR3 DNA is TGTGCCAGCAGTTTAGTAAATCTCTACGAGCAGTACTTC. Its translation: CASSLVNLYEQYF.

This clonotype was observed a few times. V is TRBV29-1 and J is TRBJ2-1; no firm D call. Trimming left V 5 bases short and J 0 bases short, with 11 bases between. Germline V gene lookup returns CDR1 SQVTM and CDR2 ANQGSEA. The CDR3 extends over 14 amino acids. CDR3 in amino acids: CSVQKMSSYNEQFF. CDR3 bases: TGCAGCGTTCAAAAAATGAGCTCCTACAATGAGCAGTTCTTC.

This clonotype has ten or more counts. The rearrangement links TRBV10-3 to TRBJ2-7; 8 bases are a match to TRBD2. The V segment lost 6 bases and the J segment 7 bases; nucleotides outside the gene matches: 8. This CDR3 has 13 amino acids. Germline CDR1 reads ENHRY; CDR2 reads SYGVKD. The CDR3 protein is CAISGGVLEEQYF. In nucleotides, the CDR3 is TGTGCCATCAGCGGGGGGGTTTTAGAGGAGCAGTACTTC.

The chain combines TRBV25-1 with TRBJ2-5, with TRBD1 matching 9 bases. Looked up from germline, CDR1 is MGHDK and CDR2 is SYGVNS. The trim removed 5 bases at V and 3 bases at J, leaving 28 bases unmatched. The CDR3 spans 22 residues. The CDR3: CASSRLTGGSADRRRRKETQYF. CDR3 DNA: TGTGCCAGCAGTCGATTGACAGGGGGTTCGGCCGACCGACGGCGGAGAAAAGAGACCCAGTACTTC.

With respect to this clonotype: Given a much more abundant clone one base away, this may be a read error. This chain uses TRBV24-1 with TRBJ2-5, with TRBD1 matching 8 bases. Germline V CDR1 and CDR2: KGHDR, SFDVKD. The length of the CDR3 is 14 residues. The CDR3 sequence is CATQDRDGRKTQCF. The DNA of the CDR3 is TGTGCCACCCAGGACAGGGATGGGCGAAAGACCCAGTGCTTC.

This clonotype was detected only a few times. The chain has TRBV7-9 and TRBJ2-1, with D perhaps matching TRBD2 (5 bases). Trimming removed 5 bases from V and 5 bases from J, with 10 bases in between. Germline V gives CDR1 SEHNR, CDR2 FQNEAQ (reference sequence). The CDR3 consists of 13 residues. The CDR3 DNA is TGTGCCAGCAGCGAGGTAGCGCACAATGAGCAGTTCTTC. Residues: CASSEVAHNEQFF. The whole variable domain, filled in from reference TRBV7-9 and TRBJ2-1, reads DTGVSQNPRHKITKRGQNVTFRCDPISEHNRLYWYRQTLGQGPEFLTYFQNEAQLEKSRLLSDRFSAERPKGSFSTLEIQRTEQGDSAMYLCASSEVAHNEQFFGPGTRLTVL.

Remarks on this clonotype: This may arise from a read error, as a much more abundant clone is one base away. The chain combines TRBV4-3 with TRBJ2-7; D is perhaps TRBD1 (8 bases). The end of the DNA fits TRBJ2-1 better, so the J call may be wrong. Germline V CDR1 and CDR2: LGHNA, YSLEER. The CDR3 runs 16 residues. The chain's CDR3 is CASSQEVDRGGYEQFF. The DNA for the CDR3 is TGCGCCAGCAGCCAAGAAGTCGACAGGGGAGGGTACGAGCAGTTCTTC.

The table lists this clonotype with many counts. The chain joins TRBV5-5 to TRBJ1-1; no definite D call. The CDR3 has 15 residues. V was shortened by 1 base and J by 0 bases, with 10 bases between the two germline ends. Germline V CDR1 and CDR2: SGHKS, YYEKEE (reference sequence). The CDR3 DNA reads TGTGCCAGCAGCTTGTGGTCCGGGTTGAACACTGAAGCTTTCTTT. Protein product: CASSLWSGLNTEAFF.